These 26 T cell receptor beta chains were all obtained from the same sample, sequenced in a study of blood T cell repertoires in COVID-19. The protocol was immunoSEQ multiplex PCR, while the TCRdb copy is restricted to in-frame clones and leaves out a portion. The sample lists approximately 250,000 clones; roughly 85% were seen once. Sequencing was done on a sample of peripheral blood. The receptors derive from a man aged 50 to 60 with COVID-19, enrolled during active disease.

V and J are TRBV4-3 and TRBJ2-1; 8 bases are a match to TRBD1. CDR1 and CDR2 (germline): LGHNA, YSLEER. Germline trimming cut 6 bases from V and 1 base from J; bases unmatched to any gene: 5. The CDR3 runs 15 residues. The CDR3 DNA sequence: TGCGCCAGCAGACGTGACAGGGGATCCTACAATGAGCAGTTCTTC. As protein: CASRRDRGSYNEQFF.

The V gene is TRBV19, the J gene TRBJ2-4, with D maybe TRBD1 (6 bases). CDR3 length equals 15 residues. Germline V gene lookup returns CDR1 LNHDA and CDR2 SQIVND (reference sequence). With 3 bases removed from V and 4 bases from J, the gap between germline ends came to 13 bases. The CDR3 nucleotides read TGTGCCAGTAGTATCCCCTCAGGGGAGAAAAACATTCAGTACTTC. Its translation: CASSIPSGEKNIQYF.

The V and J genes are TRBV7-2 and TRBJ1-1, with TRBD1 matching 8 bases. Germline trimming cut 6 bases from V and 1 base from J; bases unmatched to any gene: 4. Germline V lookup: CDR1 SGHTA, CDR2 FQGNSA. This CDR3 contains 14 residues. CDR3 region: CASRYDRGNTEAFF. CDR3 in DNA: TGTGCCAGCAGATACGACAGGGGGAACACTGAAGCTTTCTTT.

This chain uses TRBV2 with TRBJ2-1, with TRBD2 identical over 7 bases. Germline lookup yields CDR1 SNHLY and CDR2 FYNNEI. V dropped 5 bases and J dropped 8; count of bases not matched to a gene: 12. The CDR3 spans 15 residues. The CDR3 region has the DNA TGTGCCAGCAGTCGGGGGGTTTCAATCACCTATGAGCAGTTCTTC. Translated: CASSRGVSITYEQFF.

The chain combines TRBV4-2 with TRBJ2-3, with 11 bases identical to TRBD2. The CDR3 is 18 residues long. Germline V gene sequence: CDR1 LGHNA, CDR2 YNFKEQ. Unmatched junction bases numbered 11, after V lost 2 bases and J lost 4 bases. The CDR3 DNA sequence: TGTGCCAGCAGCCAACTTTCCACTAGCGGGGGTGGTCCAGATACGCAGTATTTT. It yields the protein CASSQLSTSGGGPDTQYF.

V gene TRBV10-3 combines with J gene TRBJ1-2; D may be TRBD1 (6 bases). Germline V gives CDR1 ENHRY, CDR2 SYGVKD. V shed 6 bases and J shed 6 bases, with 20 bases lying between them. The CDR3 contains 15 residues. The CDR3 nucleotides are TGTGCCATCAGGCTGACAGGTCTCGTGACGGATGGCTACACCTTC. The encoded protein is CAIRLTGLVTDGYTF.

The J gene is TRBJ2-2, the V gene TRBV5-4; 7 nucleotides agree with TRBD1. V shed 3 bases, J shed 6 bases, and the junction held 8 bases outside the gene matches. This CDR3 spans 15 amino acids. Germline V gives CDR1 SGHNT, CDR2 YYREEE (reference sequence). The CDR3 nucleotides read TGTGCCAGCAGCTCCCCCTGGACAGGACCCGGGGAGCTGTTTTTT. This sequence encodes CASSSPWTGPGELFF.

J is TRBJ2-1 and V is TRBV7-3, with D possibly being TRBD2 (6 bases). V lost 5 bases and J 8 bases, leaving 13 bases between the germline ends. Germline assignment: CDR1 SGHTA and CDR2 FQGTGA. The CDR3 spans 13 residues. CDR3 region: CASSGLPSDEQFF. CDR3 DNA: TGTGCCAGCAGCGGACTCCCTAGCGATGAGCAGTTCTTC.

The chain has TRBV9 and TRBJ2-5; maybe TRBD1 (9 bases). V lost 0 bases and J 5 bases, leaving 26 bases between the germline ends. Germline-derived CDR1 and CDR2 are SGDLS and YYNGEE. This CDR3 has 19 residues. CDR3 residues: CASSVGGQGKTGGTETQYF. In nucleotides, the CDR3 is TGTGCCAGCAGCGTAGGCGGACAGGGGAAAACGGGGGGGACGGAGACCCAGTACTTC.

The chain uses TRBV5-8 and TRBJ1-6; possible D gene TRBD1, 5 bases. This CDR3 is built from 13 residues. V lost 1 base and J lost 18, with 17 bases in between. Germline V gene data show CDR1 as SGHTS and CDR2 as YDEGEE. The CDR3 coding sequence is TGTGCCAGCAGCTTGAGTGGGGCAGCCGGCGCCCACTTT. Its translation is CASSLSGAAGAHF.

This chain connects TRBV4-1 to TRBJ2-5; D not resolved. The CDR3 has 14 residues. Germline assignment: CDR1 MGHRA and CDR2 YSYEKL. Trimming stripped 4 bases from V and 1 base from J, with 10 bases between. CDR3 in DNA: TGCGCCAGCAGCCGACAAATTCTCCAAGAGACCCAGTACTTC. Protein sequence: CASSRQILQETQYF.

This clone was found once. This chain joins TRBV14 and TRBJ2-5; 8 bases fit TRBD1. Losses at the gene ends were 4 bases for V and 5 bases for J; bases not matched to a gene: 6. Germline loops: CDR1 SGHDN, CDR2 FVKESK. The CDR3 runs 14 residues. This CDR3 is CASSPQGAGETQYF. DNA of the CDR3: TGTGCCAGCAGCCCGCAGGGGGCAGGGGAGACCCAGTACTTC.

The chain uses TRBV4-1 and TRBJ2-7, with 7 bases fitting TRBD1. With V trimmed by 1 base and J by 0 bases, 3 bases remained unmatched. The CDR3 is 15 amino acids. Germline CDR1 reads MGHRA; CDR2 reads YSYEKL. CDR3 sequence reads: CASSQVTGLSYEQYF. The CDR3 bases are TGCGCCAGCAGCCAAGTGACAGGGCTCTCCTACGAGCAGTACTTC.

The rearrangement links TRBV4-2 to TRBJ2-5; 16 bases match TRBD2. Germline loops: CDR1 LGHNA, CDR2 YNFKEQ. Germline trimming cut 0 bases from V and 5 bases from J; bases unmatched to any gene: 9. This CDR3 contains 19 residues. CDR3 in DNA: TGTGCCAGCAGCCAAGAATTTGGGACTAGCGGGGGGGCCTGGGAGACCCAGTACTTC. It yields the protein CASSQEFGTSGGAWETQYF.

This clone was counted a single time. The J gene is TRBJ2-7, the V gene TRBV6-5; TRBD2 might be the D (5 bases). V lost 5 bases and J 7 bases, leaving 9 bases between the germline ends. Germline V gene data show CDR1 as MNHEY and CDR2 as SVGAGI. The CDR3 sequence is 11 residues long. CDR3 in DNA: TGTGCCAGCAGTCCCCCGGGGGAGCAGTACTTC. Protein: CASSPPGEQYF.

This clone was seen only once. J is TRBJ2-1 and V is TRBV7-3; D call uncertain. V lost 8 bases and J lost 9, with 17 bases in between. The CDR3 contains 13 residues. Germline CDR1 reads SGHTA; CDR2 reads FQGTGA. CDR3 region: CASPPSSGGEQFF. CDR3 sequence (DNA): TGTGCCAGCCCACCGTCATCCGGCGGTGAGCAGTTCTTC.

This chain links TRBV6-5 with TRBJ2-7, with TRBD2 matching over 9 bases. Trimming took 4 bases from V and 1 from J; bases not matched to a gene: 5. The CDR3 extends over 15 amino acids. CDR1 and CDR2 from the germline V gene are MNHEY and SVGAGI. DNA of the CDR3: TGTGCCAGCAGTTGGGTGGCGGGGGGGTCCTACGAGCAGTACTTC. Its translation: CASSWVAGGSYEQYF.

This clone has a handful of counts. This chain connects TRBV29-1 to TRBJ2-2; TRBD2 matches 9 bases. The CDR3 extends over 14 amino acids. Germline assignment: CDR1 SQVTM and CDR2 ANQGSEA. The V segment lost 4 bases and the J segment 1 base; nucleotides outside the gene matches: 1. In nucleotides, the CDR3 is TGCAGCGTTGGACTAGCGGTGAACACCGGGGAGCTGTTTTTT. This translates into CSVGLAVNTGELFF.

This clone has only a few counts. V is TRBV7-9 and J is TRBJ2-7; TRBD2 is a possible D gene (5 bases). Looked up from germline, CDR1 is SEHNR and CDR2 is FQNEAQ (reference sequence). The CDR3 contains 15 residues. The V end lost 5 bases, the J end lost 2 bases, and 16 bases lay between the germline ends. The CDR3 DNA reads TGTGCCAGCAGCGGATCCGAGGGTTGGGCCTACGAGCAGTACTTC. Translation: CASSGSEGWAYEQYF.

The rearrangement links TRBV4-2 to TRBJ2-2, with unresolved D. The CDR3 sequence is 13 residues long. Trimming left V 1 base short and J 8 bases short, with 8 bases between. CDR1 and CDR2 from the germline V gene are LGHNA and YNFKEQ. The CDR3 sequence: CASSQVVVGELFF. The CDR3 DNA reads as TGTGCCAGCAGCCAAGTAGTAGTGGGGGAGCTGTTTTTT.

There are a few counts of this clone. The chain combines TRBV30 with TRBJ1-2, with D maybe TRBD1 (5 bases). Germline V gene lookup returns CDR1 GTSNPN and CDR2 SVGIG (reference sequence). Trimming took off 1 base at V and 8 bases at J, with 11 bases between the two ends. The CDR3 spans 12 residues. The CDR3 DNA sequence: TGTGCCTGGAGTGCCGACAGTGGAGGCTACACCTTC. Amino acids: CAWSADSGGYTF.

This chain uses TRBV11-2 with TRBJ2-1; D remains ambiguous. Germline CDR1 and CDR2: SGHAT and FQNNGV. With 0 bases removed from V and 0 bases from J, the gap between germline ends came to 6 bases. The CDR3 has 15 amino acids. CDR3 coding DNA: TGTGCCAGCAGCTTAGAGAGGTCCTCCTACAATGAGCAGTTCTTC. This codes for CASSLERSSYNEQFF.

The chain carries TRBV6-5 and TRBJ1-4; no firm D call. V dropped 7 bases and J dropped 3 bases, with 6 bases sitting between them. CDR1 is MNHEY and CDR2 is SVGAGI in the germline V gene. This CDR3 spans 12 amino acids. Here the CDR3 DNA reads TGTGCCAGCAAAGCGCCTAATGAAAAACTGTTTTTT. Protein product: CASKAPNEKLFF.

This clone was observed once. The chain is built from TRBV7-3 and TRBJ1-2, with 9 bases that match TRBD1. The CDR3 sequence is 13 residues long. Germline V lookup: CDR1 SGHTA, CDR2 FQGTGA. After removal of 2 bases from V and 8 bases from J, the junction contained 3 bases not matched to a gene. CDR3 coding DNA: TGTGCCAGCAGCTTATGGACAGGGGAAGGCTACACCTTC. This encodes CASSLWTGEGYTF.

This chain connects TRBV5-1 to TRBJ1-6; TRBD1 matches 8 bases. CDR1 SGHRS and CDR2 YFSETQ come from the germline V gene. The CDR3 covers 15 residues. The ends lost 5 bases at V and 8 bases at J; junction bases unmatched: 9. The CDR3 bases are TGCGCCAGCAGTACAGGGGGTAGACACCATTCACCCCTCCACTTT. Translated, it gives CASSTGGRHHSPLHF.

The rearrangement uses TRBV28 and TRBJ1-1; D gene unclear. CDR1 is MDHEN, CDR2 SYDVKM, per germline. CDR3 length equals 14 residues. The ends were cut back, 2 bases at V and 1 base at J, with 8 bases in the middle. This CDR3 is CASSLLVENTEAFF. The CDR3 region has the DNA TGTGCCAGCAGTTTACTGGTAGAGAACACTGAAGCTTTCTTT.